The 20 T cell receptor beta chains below were found in one sample sequenced in a study of blood T cells in healthy people across ages. Together with a sample-barcoded 5' primer, a J-beta primer mix was included in a second PCR lasting about 7 to 12 cycles. TCRdb called the 5' RACE reads again in MiXCR, with one record for every CDR3 protein. The sample yields about 800,000 distinct CDR3 sequences, roughly 25% seen once. The same sample was also studied in work on T cells of mothers and their children.

The source material was blood. These receptors were taken from a boy between 10 and 17 years old in good health.

The gene calls are TRBV7-2 and TRBJ1-1; D unresolved. The CDR3 is 14 residues long. Germline CDR1 is SGHTA and CDR2 is FQGNSA. Deletions cut 4 bases from V and 8 bases from J, with 17 bases between. This chain's CDR3 is CASSSPPYAREAFF. The CDR3, as DNA: TGTGCCAGCAGCTCCCCCCCATACGCCCGAGAAGCTTTCTTT.

This clonotype appeared a few times. The chain combines TRBV7-2 with TRBJ2-5, with D unresolved. The J call may not be correct, given that the DNA end is closer to TRBJ2-7. Per the germline V gene, CDR1 is SGHTA and CDR2 is FQGNSA. The length of the CDR3 is 15 residues. The CDR3 nucleotides read TGTGCCAGCAGCATAATCAGGCCGAGCTCCTACGAGCAGTACTTC. Its translation is CASSIIRPSSYEQYF.

This clonotype has only a few counts. The rearrangement uses TRBV6-5 and TRBJ2-7; D gene ambiguous. Germline lookup yields CDR1 MNHEY and CDR2 SVGAGI. The CDR3 consists of 11 residues. V gave up 6 bases and J gave up 8 bases, with 11 bases separating them. The CDR3 coding sequence is TGTGCCAGCAGCACTCCTACAAAGCAGTACTTC. Protein: CASSTPTKQYF.

DNA of the CDR3: TGTGCCAGCAGTTTATGGGGGAGAACAACGGGACCCCAAGAGACCCAGTACTTC. Encoded protein: CASSLWGRTTGPQETQYF. This chain connects TRBV28 to TRBJ2-5; the D call may be TRBD1 or TRBD2 (5 bases each). This CDR3 is 18 amino acids long. Germline-derived CDR1 and CDR2 are MDHEN and SYDVKM. Trimming cost V 0 bases and J 1 base, with 18 bases left between them.

Only a few counts were recorded for this clonotype. CDR3 loop: CASSLWEDNTGELFF. The CDR3 DNA reads TGTGCCAGCTCCTTGTGGGAAGACAACACCGGGGAGCTGTTTTTT. V usage is TRBV6-6 and J usage is TRBJ2-2; D call uncertain. The CDR3 length is 15 residues. Per the germline V gene, CDR1 is MNHNY and CDR2 is SVGAGI (reference sequence). V lost 8 bases to trimming and J lost 2 bases, with 15 bases between them.

This clonotype showed up just a few times. The V call is TRBV6-2 or TRBV6-3, the J call TRBJ1-1, with a weak D call TRBD1 (5 bases). The CDR3 totals 16 residues. Trimming took off 6 bases at V and 2 bases at J, with 19 bases between the two ends. CDR1 is MNHEY, CDR2 SVGEGT, per germline. CDR3: CASSPQGVLVNTEAFF. In DNA, the CDR3 is TGTGCCAGCAGCCCTCAGGGAGTCCTTGTAAACACTGAAGCTTTCTTT.

The chain links TRBV4-3 to TRBJ2-3; D gene ambiguous. This CDR3 is 14 amino acids long. V lost 1 base and J 2 bases, leaving 7 bases between the germline ends. Germline CDR1 LGHNA, CDR2 YSLEER. The CDR3 region has the DNA TGCGCCAGCAGCCAAGGAGGCCCCACAGATACGCAGTATTTT. It is translated as CASSQGGPTDTQYF.

This chain links TRBV13 with TRBJ2-6, with D possibly being TRBD2 (6 bases). The V gene's germline CDR1 is PRHDT and CDR2 FYEKMQ (reference sequence). V lost 1 base, J lost 2 bases, and 12 bases lay in between. CDR3 size: 17 residues. CDR3: CASSLAGWGAGANVLTF. In DNA, the CDR3 is TGTGCCAGCAGCTTAGCTGGGTGGGGGGCTGGGGCCAACGTCCTGACTTTC.

This clonotype was observed a handful of times. The rearrangement links TRBV12-3 or TRBV12-4 to TRBJ1-1; TRBD1 agrees at 9 bases. The junction had 2 bases not matched to a gene; V was cut back by 5 bases and J by 1 base. This CDR3 contains 14 residues. CDR3 DNA sequence: TGTGCCAGCAGTACACAGGGGGCGAACACTGAAGCTTTCTTT. This gives the protein CASSTQGANTEAFF.

This clonotype was detected a few times. The gene calls are TRBV20-1 and TRBJ1-3; 7 bases agree with TRBD1. Germline V gene lookup returns CDR1 DFQATT and CDR2 SNEGSKA (reference sequence). V lost 3 bases, J lost 0 bases, and 11 bases stayed unmatched. The CDR3 contains 17 residues. CDR3 residues: CSASKLDRDYSGNTIYF. CDR3 nucleotide sequence: TGCAGTGCTAGTAAACTCGACAGGGATTACTCTGGAAACACCATATATTTT.

This clonotype was observed many times. The chain uses TRBV7-2 and TRBJ2-1; 12 positions match TRBD2. With 3 bases clipped from V and 4 bases from J, the junction kept 13 bases outside the gene matches. Germline lookup yields CDR1 SGHTA and CDR2 FQGNSA. This CDR3 is built from 19 residues. DNA for the CDR3: TGTGCCAGCAGCTTTCAGCCGCCTAGCGGGAGGGCCTTGTACAATGAGCAGTTCTTC. It codes for CASSFQPPSGRALYNEQFF.

The genes are TRBV20-1 and TRBJ2-1; D is unresolved. Trimming cost V 6 bases and J 7 bases, with 10 bases left between them. Germline CDR1 and CDR2: DFQATT and SNEGSKA (reference sequence). This CDR3 is built from 11 residues. CDR3 protein: CSANDLNEQFF. The CDR3 DNA is TGCAGTGCCAACGACTTGAATGAGCAGTTCTTC.

The V and J genes are TRBV7-2 and TRBJ1-5; D might be TRBD1 (6 bases). Trimming removed 5 bases from V and 2 bases from J, with 13 bases in between. The germline CDR1 and CDR2 sequences are SGHTA and FQGNSA. This CDR3 is built from 15 residues. Written as DNA, the CDR3 is TGTGCCAGCAGCAAATCGGGGGGCGGCAATCAGCCCCAGCATTTT. Translating it yields CASSKSGGGNQPQHF.

J is TRBJ2-5 and V is TRBV5-1, with 7 bases that match TRBD2. The DNA end is more similar to TRBJ2-7, so the J call may be wrong. Per germline, CDR1 SGHRS and CDR2 YFSETQ. The CDR3 has 13 residues. The CDR3 reads CASSTQGGNEQYF. The CDR3 DNA reads as TGCGCCAGCAGCACCCAGGGAGGGAACGAGCAGTACTTC.

This clonotype has more than one count but fewer than ten. This sequence joins TRBV27 and TRBJ2-3; D may be TRBD2 (6 bases). This CDR3 region has 16 residues. Germline lookup yields CDR1 MNHEY and CDR2 SMNVEV (reference sequence). V dropped 5 bases and J dropped 3 bases, with 18 bases sitting between them. The CDR3 nucleotides read TGTGCCAGCAGTCCCCGGGTCTTACGGGGGACAGATACGCAGTATTTT. Its translation: CASSPRVLRGTDTQYF.

This clonotype was counted only a few times. The chain couples TRBV13 to TRBJ1-4; 9 nucleotides line up with TRBD1. After removal of 0 bases from V and 4 bases from J, the junction contained 3 bases not matched to a gene. The V gene's germline CDR1 is PRHDT and CDR2 FYEKMQ (reference sequence). This CDR3 is built from 16 residues. The DNA of the CDR3 is TGTGCCAGCAGCTTAGGTACAGGGGGCGTTAATGAAAAACTGTTTTTT. It yields the protein CASSLGTGGVNEKLFF.

This clonotype came up a few times. The chain has TRBV29-1 and TRBJ2-7, with D perhaps given as TRBD1 or TRBD2 (5 bases each). The germline CDR1 and CDR2 sequences are SQVTM and ANQGSEA. The germline V and J ends were trimmed by 4 bases and 5 bases, with 12 bases remaining between them. The CDR3 covers 12 residues. CDR3 residues: CSVGGARHEQYF. The CDR3 DNA follows: TGCAGCGTTGGAGGGGCTCGGCACGAGCAGTACTTC.

This clonotype turned up a few times. The chain joins TRBV30 to TRBJ1-1; D gene unclear. The V gene lost 5 bases and the J gene lost 1 base, with 8 bases spanning the gap. Germline-derived CDR1 and CDR2 are GTSNPN and SVGIG (reference sequence). This CDR3 comprises 12 residues. CDR3 protein: CAWVRENTEAFF. Written as DNA, the CDR3 is TGTGCCTGGGTCAGAGAGAACACTGAAGCTTTCTTT.

This clonotype was counted ten times or more. This chain uses TRBV28 with TRBJ1-4; D is ambiguous. V lost 1 base and J lost 4, with 7 bases in between. Germline lookup yields CDR1 MDHEN and CDR2 SYDVKM. This CDR3 has 14 amino acids. The CDR3 DNA follows: TGTGCCAGCAGTTTATTGGGAAATAATGAAAAACTGTTTTTT. It codes for CASSLLGNNEKLFF.

The genes are TRBV7-9 and TRBJ2-1; D not resolved. The closer fit of TRBJ2-5 to the DNA end suggests the J call may be wrong. CDR3 length equals 15 residues. The germline V gene has CDR1 SEHNR and CDR2 FQNEAQ (reference sequence). CDR3 DNA sequence: TGTGCCAGCAGCTTACCGGGCGAGGTTCGAGAGACCCAGTACTTC. This encodes CASSLPGEVRETQYF.